A single sample is the source of the 9 T cell receptor beta chains below, sequenced in a study of Ad26.COV2.S vaccination and SARS-CoV-2 variants. The data were produced by immunoSEQ multiplex PCR, yet TCRdb's version contains in-frame clones alone and is incomplete. The table lists some 290,000 clones, about 86% of them singletons. Documented treatment: some 20 received Ad26.COV2.S at low or high dose, single or two shots; about five received placebo; per-sample allocation not given. Sampling happened 63 days after the first vaccine or placebo injection. Sequenced here: peripheral blood, sampled in a trial of Ad26.COV2.S vaccine versus placebo. The receptors were gathered from a person aged 18 to 65 who received the Ad26.COV2.S COVID-19 vaccine or a placebo.

The chain combines TRBV29-1 with TRBJ1-4, with D perhaps TRBD1 (5 bases). The germline V gene has CDR1 SQVTM and CDR2 ANQGSEA. The CDR3 extends over 14 amino acids. V lost 5 bases, J lost 1 base, and 11 bases lay in between. The CDR3 spells CSVSTRGTNEKLFF. The CDR3, as DNA: TGCAGCGTTAGTACAAGGGGAACTAATGAAAAACTGTTTTTT.

The chain recombines TRBV7-3 with TRBJ2-3; D uncertain. V was trimmed by 4 bases and J by 1 base, leaving 9 bases between them. This CDR3 has 14 amino acids. Looked up from germline, CDR1 is SGHTA and CDR2 is FQGTGA. CDR3: CASSSQAGTDTQYF. The CDR3 bases are TGTGCCAGCAGCTCTCAGGCAGGCACAGATACGCAGTATTTT.

This chain joins TRBV6-6 and TRBJ2-1, with D uncertain. In germline, CDR1 is MNHNY, CDR2 SVGAGI (reference sequence). This CDR3 is 11 amino acids long. V was pared by 2 bases and J by 10 bases, with 6 bases between. The CDR3 protein is CASSYTQEQFF. CDR3 sequence (DNA): TGTGCCAGCAGTTACACACAAGAGCAGTTCTTC.

The genes are TRBV5-6 and TRBJ2-7; D is possibly TRBD2 (5 bases). Germline lookup yields CDR1 SGHDT and CDR2 YYEEEE. This CDR3 comprises 15 residues. With 0 bases removed from V and 7 bases from J, the gap between germline ends came to 17 bases. The CDR3 nucleotides read TGTGCCAGCAGCTTGGATGGGCAGTCCAGGAGGGAGCAGTACTTC. Its translation: CASSLDGQSRREQYF.

This clone was seen a single time. V usage is TRBV30 and J usage is TRBJ1-3, with D maybe TRBD1 (6 bases). The CDR3 has 17 amino acids. CDR1 is GTSNPN and CDR2 is SVGIG in the germline V gene (reference sequence). V lost 3 bases to trimming and J lost 8 bases, with 26 bases between them. CDR3 residues: CAWRESTGKSARDTIYF. In DNA form, the CDR3 reads TGTGCCTGGAGAGAGAGTACAGGGAAGAGTGCGAGGGACACCATATATTTT.

In this sample, this clone turned up once. The genes are TRBV7-9 and TRBJ1-1; 8 positions match TRBD1. Per germline, CDR1 SEHNR and CDR2 FQNEAQ (reference sequence). V lost 5 bases to trimming and J lost 11 bases; unmatched junction nucleotides: 7. This CDR3 spans 12 amino acids. CDR3 region: CASSERQGYAFF. DNA for the CDR3: TGTGCCAGCAGCGAGAGACAGGGGTATGCTTTCTTT.

The V gene is TRBV25-1, the J gene TRBJ2-1, with TRBD1 as a possible D gene (6 bases). The germline CDR1 and CDR2 sequences are MGHDK and SYGVNS. V lost 1 base and J lost 4, with 14 bases in between. The CDR3 loop spans 16 amino acids. Here the CDR3 reads CASSELDSAYYNEQFF. In nucleotides, the CDR3 is TGTGCCAGCAGTGAATTGGACAGCGCCTATTACAATGAGCAGTTCTTC.

This chain links TRBV6-5 with TRBJ1-2; 9 nucleotides match TRBD1. The ends lost 9 bases at V and 8 bases at J; junction bases unmatched: 7. The germline gives CDR1 MNHEY, CDR2 SVGAGI. The CDR3 contains 12 residues. The CDR3 sequence: CASTGGAWGYTF. In DNA, the CDR3 is TGTGCCAGTACAGGGGGCGCTTGGGGCTACACCTTC.

This clone appeared a few times. The chain has TRBV7-9 and TRBJ1-5; weak D call: TRBD1 (5 bases). Germline CDR1 reads SEHNR; CDR2 reads FQNEAQ (reference sequence). V was pared by 5 bases and J by 1 base, with 9 bases between. This CDR3 has 14 residues. CDR3 DNA: TGTGCCAGCAGCACCGGACAAAGCAATCAGCCCCAGCATTTT. This translates into CASSTGQSNQPQHF.